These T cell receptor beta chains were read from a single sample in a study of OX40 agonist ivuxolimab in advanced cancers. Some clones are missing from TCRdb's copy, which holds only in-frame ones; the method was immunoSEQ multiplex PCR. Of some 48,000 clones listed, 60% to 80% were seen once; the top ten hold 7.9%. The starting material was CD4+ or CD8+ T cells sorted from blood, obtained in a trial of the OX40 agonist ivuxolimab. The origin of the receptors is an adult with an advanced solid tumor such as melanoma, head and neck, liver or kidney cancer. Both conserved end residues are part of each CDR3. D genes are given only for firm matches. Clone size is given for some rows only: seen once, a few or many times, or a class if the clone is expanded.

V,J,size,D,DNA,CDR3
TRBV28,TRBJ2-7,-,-,TGTGCCAGCAGTTTACTCAGGGAGCAGTACTTC,CASSLLREQYF
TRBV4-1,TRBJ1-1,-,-,TGCGCCAGCAGCCAAGTGGCAGGAACGAACACTGAAGCTTTCTTT,CASSQVAGTNTEAFF
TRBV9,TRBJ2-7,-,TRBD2,TGTGCCAGCAGCGTAGCTACCGGGGGAGGGGTCTACGAGCAGTACTTC,CASSVATGGGVYEQYF
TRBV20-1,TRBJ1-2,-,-,TGCAGTGCTTACAACTATGGCTACACCTTC,CSAYNYGYTF
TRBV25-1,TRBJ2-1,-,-,TGTGCCAGCAGTGCTATCTTAGGACCACTAAATGAGCAGTTCTTC,CASSAILGPLNEQFF
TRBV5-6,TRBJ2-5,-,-,TGTGCCAGCAGCTCAATGGGGGCAGGGGACCTTCTAGAGACCCAGTACTTC,CASSSMGAGDLLETQYF
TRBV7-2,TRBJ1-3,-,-,TGTGCCAGCAGCCTCTCCTCGGGAGGGGGGTTGGGTGGAAACACCATATATTTT,CASSLSSGGGLGGNTIYF
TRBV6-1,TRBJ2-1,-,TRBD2,TGTGCCAGCAGTCCAGGACTAGCCTCCTACAATGAGCAGTTCTTC,CASSPGLASYNEQFF
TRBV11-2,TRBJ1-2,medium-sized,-,TGTGCCAGCAGAGGGGGGGACGTCGGCTACACCTTC,CASRGGDVGYTF
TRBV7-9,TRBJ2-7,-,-,TGTGCCAGCAGCCCCCAAGCGGGTCACTACGAGCAGTACTTC,CASSPQAGHYEQYF
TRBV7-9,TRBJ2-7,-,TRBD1,TGTGCCAGCAGCCATTCCATCGACAGGGGAGACGAGCAGTACTTC,CASSHSIDRGDEQYF
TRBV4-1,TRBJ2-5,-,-,TGCGCCAGCAGCCGACCAGGGACCCAGTACTTC,CASSRPGTQYF
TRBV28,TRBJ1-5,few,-,TGTGCCAGCAGTCCCGGGGTGTTGAATAGTCAGCCCCAGCATTTT,CASSPGVLNSQPQHF
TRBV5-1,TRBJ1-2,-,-,TGCGCCAGCAGCCCCCGGGACGTCAATGGCTACACCTTC,CASSPRDVNGYTF
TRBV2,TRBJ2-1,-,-,TGTGCCAGCAGTGCTAACTCCTACAATGAGCAGTTCTTC,CASSANSYNEQFF
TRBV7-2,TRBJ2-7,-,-,TGTGCCAGCAGCTTAGTAGGATACTACGAGCAGTACTTC,CASSLVGYYEQYF